These T cell receptor beta chains were read from a single sample in a study of a mutant IDH1 vaccine in newly diagnosed glioma. Generated by immunoSEQ multiplex PCR, the TCRdb table keeps only in-frame clones and is missing some. This sample carries 120,000 or so clones, about four fifths of them seen once, and the ten largest clones take 4.5% to 7%. Their target antigens are unknown. The starting material was PBMCs, obtained from a glioma patient whose treatment included an IDH1 peptide vaccine. These TCRs come from a man in his forties with glioma. The CDR3 runs from the conserved cysteine through the conserved F or W. Each record gives: clone size, D gene, J gene, V gene, CDR3 protein, CDR3 DNA. The D gene is left open where the match is weak. Size tells how often a clone was seen (once, few, many) or the class of an expanded clone, and some rows leave it out.

few,TRBD1,TRBJ1-1,TRBV6-1,CASSASSQGGEAFF,TGTGCCAGCAGCGCTAGCTCCCAGGGGGGGGAGGCTTTCTTT
NA,TRBD1,TRBJ1-1,TRBV6-6,CASSYGTGNTEAFF,TGTGCCAGCAGTTACGGGACAGGGAACACTGAAGCTTTCTTT
NA,TRBD2,TRBJ2-1,TRBV5-8,CASSPGLAGGNNEQFF,TGTGCCAGCAGCCCGGGACTAGCGGGAGGGAATAATGAGCAGTTCTTC
NA,NA,TRBJ2-1,TRBV29-1,CSISVQAGAYNEQFF,TGCAGCATATCGGTTCAGGCGGGGGCTTACAATGAGCAGTTCTTC
NA,NA,TRBJ1-1,TRBV19,CASSSSPGLRAFF,TGTGCCAGTAGTTCGTCTCCGGGTTTAAGAGCTTTCTTT
NA,NA,TRBJ1-2,TRBV5-8,CASSLGLAGNYGYTF,TGTGCCAGCAGCTTGGGCCTGGCCGGGAACTATGGCTACACCTTC
NA,TRBD1,TRBJ1-2,TRBV2,CASSDPTGSYGYTF,TGTGCCAGCAGTGATCCGACAGGGAGCTATGGCTACACCTTC
NA,TRBD2,TRBJ2-5,TRBV5-4,CASSLRPGLAGETQYF,TGTGCCAGCAGCCTGAGGCCGGGACTAGCCGGGGAGACCCAGTACTTC
NA,TRBD2,TRBJ2-1,TRBV9,CASSPQRGGLGEQFF,TGTGCCAGCAGCCCGCAGCGGGGGGGCCTTGGTGAGCAGTTCTTC
NA,TRBD1,TRBJ2-7,TRBV5-4,CASSSRGKGSYEQYF,TGTGCCAGCAGCTCCAGGGGGAAAGGCTCCTACGAGCAGTACTTC
NA,NA,TRBJ2-3,TRBV6-1,CASSEGGWASQDTQYF,TGTGCCAGCAGTGAGGGTGGCTGGGCTAGCCAGGATACGCAGTATTTT
NA,NA,TRBJ2-5,TRBV19,CATSPLGGGGQETQYF,TGTGCCACTTCACCCCTAGGGGGAGGCGGACAAGAGACCCAGTACTTC
few,NA,TRBJ1-1,TRBV10-3,CAISEWAGPNTEAFF,TGTGCCATCAGTGAGTGGGCAGGGCCGAACACTGAAGCTTTCTTT
NA,NA,TRBJ2-1,TRBV6-5,CASTPMRGSFNEQFF,TGTGCCAGCACCCCGATGAGGGGCTCCTTCAATGAGCAGTTCTTC
NA,TRBD2,TRBJ2-5,TRBV14,CASSQGQRGGQETQYF,TGTGCCAGCAGCCAAGGACAGCGGGGGGGTCAAGAGACCCAGTACTTC
NA,TRBD2,TRBJ2-5,TRBV13,CASSLRAGDGMGETQYF,TGTGCCAGCAGCTTAAGGGCGGGAGATGGGATGGGGGAGACCCAGTACTTC
NA,TRBD1,TRBJ2-7,TRBV2,CASILRDRGHEQYF,TGTGCCAGCATACTCCGGGACAGGGGGCACGAGCAGTACTTC
NA,TRBD2,TRBJ2-3,TRBV6-1,CASSEVASGRARDTQYF,TGTGCCAGCAGTGAAGTTGCTAGCGGGAGGGCCAGAGATACGCAGTATTTT
NA,NA,TRBJ1-5,TRBV5-8,CASSFGQYSNQPQHF,TGTGCCAGCAGCTTCGGGCAGTATAGCAATCAGCCCCAGCATTTT
NA,NA,TRBJ2-1,TRBV19,CASSIREYYNEQFF,TGTGCCAGTAGTATACGGGAGTACTACAATGAGCAGTTCTTC
NA,NA,TRBJ1-5,TRBV7-2,CASSLDSNQPQHF,TGTGCCAGCAGCTTAGACAGCAATCAGCCCCAGCATTTT
NA,NA,TRBJ1-2,TRBV6-5,CASSYSAGGGYTF,TGTGCCAGCAGTTACTCGGCGGGGGGCGGCTACACCTTC
NA,NA,TRBJ2-1,TRBV6-6,CASSPSAGILTNEQFF,TGTGCCAGCAGCCCCAGCGCCGGGATTTTAACCAATGAGCAGTTCTTC
NA,NA,TRBJ1-2,TRBV7-2,CASSLGGKSHYGYTF,TGTGCCAGCAGCTTAGGAGGGAAGAGTCACTATGGCTACACCTTC
NA,NA,TRBJ1-2,TRBV6-4,CASSDDKRGYTF,TGTGCCAGCAGTGACGATAAGCGTGGCTACACCTTC
NA,NA,TRBJ2-1,TRBV11-2,CASSLGPRTGSYNEQFF,TGTGCCAGCAGCTTAGGGCCCAGGACGGGTTCCTACAATGAGCAGTTCTTC
NA,NA,TRBJ1-3,TRBV7-9,CASSLWTDSSGNTIYF,TGTGCCAGCAGCTTGTGGACAGACAGCTCTGGAAACACCATATATTTT
NA,NA,TRBJ1-2,TRBV10-3,CAISEGSGYTF,TGTGCCATCAGTGAGGGATCTGGCTACACCTTC
NA,TRBD2,TRBJ2-1,TRBV4-1,CASSPGRGDYNEQFF,TGCGCCAGCAGCCCGGGCCGGGGGGATTACAATGAGCAGTTCTTC
NA,NA,TRBJ2-7,TRBV11-1,CASSLSGLEQYF,TGTGCCAGCAGCTTATCAGGGTTGGAGCAGTACTTC
NA,NA,TRBJ2-1,TRBV11-1,CASSHRAGPYNEQFF,TGTGCCAGCAGCCATCGAGCGGGCCCCTACAATGAGCAGTTCTTC
NA,NA,TRBJ2-3,TRBV5-1,CASTLLGGPSTDTQYF,TGCGCCAGCACCCTTCTCGGGGGGCCCAGCACAGATACGCAGTATTTT
NA,NA,TRBJ2-1,TRBV27,CASSLQGTTYNEQFF,TGTGCCAGCAGTTTACAAGGGACCACCTACAATGAGCAGTTCTTC
NA,TRBD2,TRBJ2-5,TRBV4-2,CASSQEMRSLGTKQETQYF,TGTGCCAGCAGCCAAGAAATGAGGTCTCTTGGGACTAAACAAGAGACCCAGTACTTC
NA,NA,TRBJ1-5,TRBV27,CASSLRVGGSTPQHF,TGTGCCAGCAGTTTAAGGGTCGGAGGGTCTACGCCCCAGCATTTT
NA,NA,TRBJ2-5,TRBV11-2,CASSQEGTQYF,TGTGCCAGCAGCCAAGAGGGGACCCAGTACTTC
NA,NA,TRBJ2-3,TRBV10-1,CACGGVGGSTDTQYF,TGCGCCTGCGGAGGGGTCGGGGGAAGCACAGATACGCAGTATTTT
NA,NA,TRBJ2-2,TRBV7-3,CASSFSHGTGELFF,TGTGCCAGCAGCTTCAGCCATGGAACCGGGGAGCTGTTTTTT
NA,TRBD1,TRBJ2-7,TRBV29-1,CSVELESDRSSYEQYF,TGCAGCGTTGAATTGGAGTCGGACAGGAGCTCCTACGAGCAGTACTTC
NA,NA,TRBJ1-1,TRBV6-5,CASSYSTDSITEAFF,TGTGCCAGCAGTTACTCGACCGACAGTATCACTGAAGCTTTCTTT